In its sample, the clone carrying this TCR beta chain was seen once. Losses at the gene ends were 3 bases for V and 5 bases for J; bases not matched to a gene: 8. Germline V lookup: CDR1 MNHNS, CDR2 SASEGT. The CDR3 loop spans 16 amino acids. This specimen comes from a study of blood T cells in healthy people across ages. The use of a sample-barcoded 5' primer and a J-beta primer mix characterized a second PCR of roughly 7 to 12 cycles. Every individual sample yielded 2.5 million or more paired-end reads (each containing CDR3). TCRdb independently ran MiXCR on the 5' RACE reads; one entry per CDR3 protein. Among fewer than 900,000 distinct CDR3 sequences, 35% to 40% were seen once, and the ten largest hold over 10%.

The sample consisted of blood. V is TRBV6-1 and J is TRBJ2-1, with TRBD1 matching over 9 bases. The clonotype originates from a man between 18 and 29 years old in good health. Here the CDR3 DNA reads TGTGCCAGCAGTGAGGGACAGGGACTATTAAACAATGAGCAGTTCTTC. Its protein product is CASSEGQGLLNNEQFF.